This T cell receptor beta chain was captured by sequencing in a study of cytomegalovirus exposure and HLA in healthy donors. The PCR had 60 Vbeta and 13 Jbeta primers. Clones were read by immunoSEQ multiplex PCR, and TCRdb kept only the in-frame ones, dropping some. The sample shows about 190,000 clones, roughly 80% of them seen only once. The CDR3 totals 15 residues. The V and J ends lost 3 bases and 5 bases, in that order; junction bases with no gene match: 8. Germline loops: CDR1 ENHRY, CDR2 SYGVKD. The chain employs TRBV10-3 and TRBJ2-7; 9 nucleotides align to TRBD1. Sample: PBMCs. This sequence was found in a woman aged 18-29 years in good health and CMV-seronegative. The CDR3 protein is CAISENTGTGNEQYF. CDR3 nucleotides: TGTGCCATCAGTGAAAACACCGGGACAGGGAACGAGCAGTACTTC.